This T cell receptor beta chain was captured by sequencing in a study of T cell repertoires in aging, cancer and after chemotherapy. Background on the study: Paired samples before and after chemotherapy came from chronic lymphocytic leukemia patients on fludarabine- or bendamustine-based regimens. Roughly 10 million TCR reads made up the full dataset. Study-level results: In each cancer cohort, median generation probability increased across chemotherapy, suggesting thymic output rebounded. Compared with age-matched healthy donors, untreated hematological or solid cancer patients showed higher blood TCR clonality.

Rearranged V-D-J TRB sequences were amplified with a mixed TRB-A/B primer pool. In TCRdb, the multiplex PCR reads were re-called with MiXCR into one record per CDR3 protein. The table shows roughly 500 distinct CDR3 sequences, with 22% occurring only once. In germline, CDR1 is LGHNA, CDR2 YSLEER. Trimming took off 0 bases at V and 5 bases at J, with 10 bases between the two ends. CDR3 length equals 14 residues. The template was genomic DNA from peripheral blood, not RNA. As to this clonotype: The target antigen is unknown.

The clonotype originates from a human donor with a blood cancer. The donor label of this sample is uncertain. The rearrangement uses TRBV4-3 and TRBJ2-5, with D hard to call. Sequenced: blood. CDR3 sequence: CASSQEHPSETQYF. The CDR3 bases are TGCGCCAGCAGCCAAGAACACCCGAGCGAGACCCAGTACTTC.